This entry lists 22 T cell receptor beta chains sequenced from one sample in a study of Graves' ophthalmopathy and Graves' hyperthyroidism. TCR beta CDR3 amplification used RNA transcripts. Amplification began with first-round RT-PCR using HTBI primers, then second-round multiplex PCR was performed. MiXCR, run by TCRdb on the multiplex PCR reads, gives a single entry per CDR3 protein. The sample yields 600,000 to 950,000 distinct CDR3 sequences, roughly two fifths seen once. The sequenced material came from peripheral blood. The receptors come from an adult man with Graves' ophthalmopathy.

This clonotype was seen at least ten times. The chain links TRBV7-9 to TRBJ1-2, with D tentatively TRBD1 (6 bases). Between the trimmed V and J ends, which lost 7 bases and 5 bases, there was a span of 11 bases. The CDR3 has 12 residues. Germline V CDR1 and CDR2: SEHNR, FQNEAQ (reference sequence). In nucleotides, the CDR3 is TGTGCCAGCACCGCAGGGGCATATGGCTACACCTTC. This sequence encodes CASTAGAYGYTF.

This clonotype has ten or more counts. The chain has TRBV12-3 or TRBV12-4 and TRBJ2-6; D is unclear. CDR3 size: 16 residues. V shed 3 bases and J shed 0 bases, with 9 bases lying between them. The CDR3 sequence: CASSLQANSGANVLTF. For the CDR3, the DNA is TGTGCCAGCAGTTTGCAGGCCAACTCTGGGGCCAACGTCCTGACTTTC.

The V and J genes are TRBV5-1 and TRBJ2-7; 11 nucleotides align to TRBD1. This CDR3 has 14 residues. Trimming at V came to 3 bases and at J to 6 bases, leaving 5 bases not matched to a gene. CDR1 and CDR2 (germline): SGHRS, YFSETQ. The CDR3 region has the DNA TGCGCCAGCAGCTCCCGGACAGGGGGCGGCGAGCAGTACTTC. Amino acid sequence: CASSSRTGGGEQYF.

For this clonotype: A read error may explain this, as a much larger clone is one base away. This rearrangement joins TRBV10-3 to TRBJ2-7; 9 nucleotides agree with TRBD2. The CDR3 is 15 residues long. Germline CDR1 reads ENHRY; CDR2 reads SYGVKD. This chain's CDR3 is CAIGGASGNFYKQYF. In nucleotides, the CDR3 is TGTGCCATCGGTGGCGCTAGCGGGAATTTCTACAAGCAGTACTTC.

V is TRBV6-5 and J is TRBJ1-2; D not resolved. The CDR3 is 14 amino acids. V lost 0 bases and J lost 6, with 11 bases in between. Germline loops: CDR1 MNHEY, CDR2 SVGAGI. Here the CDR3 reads CASSYSRGSDGYTF. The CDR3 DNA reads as TGTGCCAGCAGTTACTCGCGGGGTTCCGATGGCTACACCTTC.

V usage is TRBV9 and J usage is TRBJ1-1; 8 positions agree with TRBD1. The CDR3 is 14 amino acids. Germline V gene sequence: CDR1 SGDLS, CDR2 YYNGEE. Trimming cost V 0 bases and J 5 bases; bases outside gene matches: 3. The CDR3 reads CASSVGRGRTEAFF. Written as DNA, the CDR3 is TGTGCCAGCAGCGTAGGCAGGGGGCGAACTGAAGCTTTCTTT.

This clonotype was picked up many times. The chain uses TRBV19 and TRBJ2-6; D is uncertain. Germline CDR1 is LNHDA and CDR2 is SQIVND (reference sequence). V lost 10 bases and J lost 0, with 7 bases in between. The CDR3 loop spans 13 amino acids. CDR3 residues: CATDISGANVLTF. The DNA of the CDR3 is TGTGCCACCGACATCTCTGGGGCCAACGTCCTGACTTTC.

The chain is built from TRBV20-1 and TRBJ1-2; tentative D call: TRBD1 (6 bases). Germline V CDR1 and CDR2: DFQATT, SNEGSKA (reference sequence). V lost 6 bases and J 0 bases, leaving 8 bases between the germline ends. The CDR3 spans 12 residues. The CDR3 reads CSARDTNYGYTF. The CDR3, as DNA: TGCAGTGCCAGGGACACTAACTATGGCTACACCTTC.

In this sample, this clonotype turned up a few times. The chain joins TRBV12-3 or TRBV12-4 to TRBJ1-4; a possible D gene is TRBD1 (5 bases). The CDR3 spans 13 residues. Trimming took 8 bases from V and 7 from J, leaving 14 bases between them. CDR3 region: CASGGVLGEKLFF. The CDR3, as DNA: TGTGCCAGCGGGGGGGTCCTGGGTGAAAAACTGTTTTTT.

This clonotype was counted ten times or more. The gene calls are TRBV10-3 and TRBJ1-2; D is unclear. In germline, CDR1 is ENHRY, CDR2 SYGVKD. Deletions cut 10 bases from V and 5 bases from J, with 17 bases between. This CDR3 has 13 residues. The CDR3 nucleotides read TGTGCCACAACCGGCACCGAGCGGTATGGCTACACCTTC. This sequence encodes CATTGTERYGYTF.

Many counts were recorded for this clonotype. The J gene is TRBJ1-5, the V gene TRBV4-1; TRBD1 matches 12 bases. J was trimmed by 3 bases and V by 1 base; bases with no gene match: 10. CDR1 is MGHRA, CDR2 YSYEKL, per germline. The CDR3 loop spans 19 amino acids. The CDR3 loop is CASSQGRDRGRVDNQPQHF. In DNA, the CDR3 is TGCGCCAGCAGCCAAGGAAGGGACAGGGGGCGCGTAGACAATCAGCCCCAGCATTTT.

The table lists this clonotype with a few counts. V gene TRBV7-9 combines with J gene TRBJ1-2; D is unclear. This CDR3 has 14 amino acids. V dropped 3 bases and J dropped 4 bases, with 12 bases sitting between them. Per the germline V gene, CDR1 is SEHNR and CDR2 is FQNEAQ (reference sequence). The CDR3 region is CASSFPATTYGYTF. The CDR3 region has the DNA TGTGCCAGCAGCTTCCCAGCGACTACCTATGGCTACACCTTC.

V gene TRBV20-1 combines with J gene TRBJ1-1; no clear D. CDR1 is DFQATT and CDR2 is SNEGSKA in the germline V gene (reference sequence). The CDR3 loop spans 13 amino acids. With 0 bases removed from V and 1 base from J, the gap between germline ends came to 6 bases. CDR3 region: CSAREGQNTEAFF. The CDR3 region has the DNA TGCAGTGCTAGAGAGGGCCAGAACACTGAAGCTTTCTTT.

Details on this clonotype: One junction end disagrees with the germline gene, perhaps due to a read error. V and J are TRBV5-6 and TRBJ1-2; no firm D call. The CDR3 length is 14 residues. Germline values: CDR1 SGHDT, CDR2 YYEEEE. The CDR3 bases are TGTTCCAGCAGCCTACGAGGAAAGGACTATGGCTACACCTTC. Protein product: CSSSLRGKDYGYTF. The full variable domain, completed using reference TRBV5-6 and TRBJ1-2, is DAGVTQSPTHLIKTRGQQVTLRCSPKSGHDTVSWYQQALGQGPQFIFQYYEEEERQRGNFPDRFSGHQFPNYSSELNVNALLLGDSALYLCSSSLRGKDYGYTFGSGTRLTVV.

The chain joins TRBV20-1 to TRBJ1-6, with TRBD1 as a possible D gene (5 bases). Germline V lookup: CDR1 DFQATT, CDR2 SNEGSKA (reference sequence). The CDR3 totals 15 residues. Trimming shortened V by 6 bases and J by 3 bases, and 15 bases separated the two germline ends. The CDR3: CSAGVGGLYNSPLHF. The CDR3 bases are TGCAGTGCCGGTGTTGGGGGACTCTATAATTCACCCCTCCACTTT.

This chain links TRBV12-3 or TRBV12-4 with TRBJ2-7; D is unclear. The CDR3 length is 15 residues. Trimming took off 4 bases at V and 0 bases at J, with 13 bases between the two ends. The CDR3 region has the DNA TGTGCCAGCAGTTCCAGACTGGTCAGCTCCTACGAGCAGTACTTC. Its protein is CASSSRLVSSYEQYF.

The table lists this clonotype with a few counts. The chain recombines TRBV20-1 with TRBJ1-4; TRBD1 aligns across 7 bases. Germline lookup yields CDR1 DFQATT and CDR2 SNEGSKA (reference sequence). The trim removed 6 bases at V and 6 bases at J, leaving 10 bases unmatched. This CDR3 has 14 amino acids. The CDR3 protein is CSASQGGSHEKLFF. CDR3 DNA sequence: TGCAGTGCGTCCCAGGGGGGATCGCATGAAAAACTGTTTTTT.

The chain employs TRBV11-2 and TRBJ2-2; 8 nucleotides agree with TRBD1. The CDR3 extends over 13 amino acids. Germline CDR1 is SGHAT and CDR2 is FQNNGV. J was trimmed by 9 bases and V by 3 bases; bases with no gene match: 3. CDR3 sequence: CASSFSGGRELFF. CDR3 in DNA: TGTGCCAGCAGCTTCTCAGGGGGCAGGGAGCTGTTTTTT.

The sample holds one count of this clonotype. The CDR3 DNA is TGTGCCAGCAGTTCCGACACTGGCTTTCGTCGGGCCAACGTCCTGACTTTC. Translating gives CASSSDTGFRRANVLTF. The chain recombines TRBV19 with TRBJ2-6; D is unclear. CDR3 length equals 17 residues. Germline V lookup: CDR1 LNHDA, CDR2 SQIVND (reference sequence). Between the trimmed V and J ends, which lost 9 bases and 5 bases, there was a span of 23 bases.

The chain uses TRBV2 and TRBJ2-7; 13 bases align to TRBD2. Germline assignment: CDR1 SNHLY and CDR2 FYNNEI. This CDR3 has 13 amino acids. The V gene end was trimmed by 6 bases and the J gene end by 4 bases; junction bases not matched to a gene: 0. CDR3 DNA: TGTGCCAGCAGGACTAGCGGGAGGTACGAGCAGTACTTC. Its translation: CASRTSGRYEQYF.

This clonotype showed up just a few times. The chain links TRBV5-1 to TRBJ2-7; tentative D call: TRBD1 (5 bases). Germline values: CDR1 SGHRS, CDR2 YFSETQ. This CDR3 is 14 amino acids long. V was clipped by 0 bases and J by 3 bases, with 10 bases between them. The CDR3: CASSLDQGNYEQYF. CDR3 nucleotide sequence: TGCGCCAGCAGCTTGGACCAGGGAAACTACGAGCAGTACTTC.

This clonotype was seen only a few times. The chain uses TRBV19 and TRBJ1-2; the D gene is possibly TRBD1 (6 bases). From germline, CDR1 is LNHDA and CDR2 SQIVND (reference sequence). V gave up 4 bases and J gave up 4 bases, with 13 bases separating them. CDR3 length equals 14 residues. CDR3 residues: CASSTLGQPYGYTF. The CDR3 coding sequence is TGTGCCAGTAGTACCTTAGGACAGCCCTATGGCTACACCTTC.